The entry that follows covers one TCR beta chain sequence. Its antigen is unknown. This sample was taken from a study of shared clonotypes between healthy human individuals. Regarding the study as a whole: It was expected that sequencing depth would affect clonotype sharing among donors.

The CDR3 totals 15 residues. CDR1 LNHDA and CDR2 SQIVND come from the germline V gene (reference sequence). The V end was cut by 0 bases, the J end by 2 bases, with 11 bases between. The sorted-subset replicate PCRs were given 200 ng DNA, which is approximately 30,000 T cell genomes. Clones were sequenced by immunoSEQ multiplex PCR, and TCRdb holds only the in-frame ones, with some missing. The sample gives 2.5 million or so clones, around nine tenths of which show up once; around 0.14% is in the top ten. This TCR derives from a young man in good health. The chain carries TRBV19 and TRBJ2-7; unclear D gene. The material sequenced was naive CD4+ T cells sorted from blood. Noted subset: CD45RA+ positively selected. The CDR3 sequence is CASSIEAETAYEQYF. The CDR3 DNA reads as TGTGCCAGTAGTATAGAGGCAGAAACTGCCTACGAGCAGTACTTC. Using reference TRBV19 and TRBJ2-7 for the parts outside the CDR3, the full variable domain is DGGITQSPKYLFRKEGQNVTLSCEQNLNHDAMYWYRQDPGQGLRLIYYSQIVNDFQKGDIAEGYSVSREKKESFPLTVTSAQKNPTAFYLCASSIEAETAYEQYFGPGTRLTVT.